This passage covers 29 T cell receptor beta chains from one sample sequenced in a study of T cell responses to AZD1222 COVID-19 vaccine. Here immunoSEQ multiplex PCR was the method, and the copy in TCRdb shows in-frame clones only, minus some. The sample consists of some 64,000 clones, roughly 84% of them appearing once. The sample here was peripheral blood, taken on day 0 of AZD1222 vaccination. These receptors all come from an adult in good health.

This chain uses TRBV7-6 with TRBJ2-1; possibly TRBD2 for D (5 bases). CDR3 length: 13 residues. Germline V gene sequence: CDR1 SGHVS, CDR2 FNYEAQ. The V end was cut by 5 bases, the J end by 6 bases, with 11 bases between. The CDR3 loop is CASSPGKLNEQFF. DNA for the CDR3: TGTGCCAGCAGCCCCGGGAAGCTCAATGAGCAGTTCTTC.

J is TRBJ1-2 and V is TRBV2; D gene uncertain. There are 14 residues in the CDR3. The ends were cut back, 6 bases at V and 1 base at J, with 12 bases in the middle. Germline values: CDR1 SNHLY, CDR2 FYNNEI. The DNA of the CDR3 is TGTGCCAGCAGGGACGGACTAATTAACTATGGCTACACCTTC. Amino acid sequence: CASRDGLINYGYTF.

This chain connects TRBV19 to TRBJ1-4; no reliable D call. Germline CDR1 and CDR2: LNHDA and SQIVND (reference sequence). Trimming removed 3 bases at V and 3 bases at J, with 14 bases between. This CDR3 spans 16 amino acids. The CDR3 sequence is CASSIPSTAANEKLFF. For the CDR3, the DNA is TGTGCCAGTAGTATTCCATCGACGGCGGCTAATGAAAAACTGTTTTTT.

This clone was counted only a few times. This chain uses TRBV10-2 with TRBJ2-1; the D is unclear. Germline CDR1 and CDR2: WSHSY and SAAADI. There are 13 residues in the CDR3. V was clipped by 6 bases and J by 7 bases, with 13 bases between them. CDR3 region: CASRSLRKNEQFF. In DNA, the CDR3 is TGCGCCAGCAGAAGCCTCAGGAAGAATGAGCAGTTCTTC.

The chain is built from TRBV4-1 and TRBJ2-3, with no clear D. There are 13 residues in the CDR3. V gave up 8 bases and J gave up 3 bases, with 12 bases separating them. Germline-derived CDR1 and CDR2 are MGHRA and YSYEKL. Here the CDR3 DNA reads TGCGCCAGCCGTAGAGTAGAGACAGATACGCAGTATTTT. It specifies CASRRVETDTQYF.

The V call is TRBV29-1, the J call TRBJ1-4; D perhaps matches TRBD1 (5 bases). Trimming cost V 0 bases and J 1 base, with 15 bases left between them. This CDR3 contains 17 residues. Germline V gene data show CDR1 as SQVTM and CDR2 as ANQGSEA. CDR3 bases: TGCAGCGTTGAAGACCTCCGGGACCAAGAAACTAATGAAAAACTGTTTTTT. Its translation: CSVEDLRDQETNEKLFF.

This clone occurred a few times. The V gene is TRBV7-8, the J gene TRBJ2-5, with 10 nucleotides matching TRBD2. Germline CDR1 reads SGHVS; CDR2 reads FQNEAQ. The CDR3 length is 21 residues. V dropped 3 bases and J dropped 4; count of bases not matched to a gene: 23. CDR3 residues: CASSFPSFTSGDTQGGETQYF. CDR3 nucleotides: TGTGCCAGCAGCTTCCCGTCTTTCACTAGCGGGGACACCCAAGGGGGAGAGACCCAGTACTTC.

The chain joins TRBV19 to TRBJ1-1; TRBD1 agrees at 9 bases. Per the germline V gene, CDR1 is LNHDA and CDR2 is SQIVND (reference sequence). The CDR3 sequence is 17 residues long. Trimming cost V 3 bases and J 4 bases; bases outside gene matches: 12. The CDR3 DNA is TGTGCCAGTAGTATGCCTACAGGGGGCGTATCTACCACTGAAGCTTTCTTT. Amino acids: CASSMPTGGVSTTEAFF.

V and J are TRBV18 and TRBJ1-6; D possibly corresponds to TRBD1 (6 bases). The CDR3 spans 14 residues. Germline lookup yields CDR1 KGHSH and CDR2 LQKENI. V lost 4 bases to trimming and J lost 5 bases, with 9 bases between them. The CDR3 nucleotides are TGTGCCAGCTCACTACAGGGAGATAATTCACCCCTCCACTTT. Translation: CASSLQGDNSPLHF.

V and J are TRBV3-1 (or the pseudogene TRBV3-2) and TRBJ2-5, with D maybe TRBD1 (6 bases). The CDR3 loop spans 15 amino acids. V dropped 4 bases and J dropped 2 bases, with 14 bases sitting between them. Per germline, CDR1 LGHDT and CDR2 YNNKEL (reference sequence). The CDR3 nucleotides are TGTGCCAGCAGCCTTGGGACACAGTTACAAGAGACCCAGTACTTC. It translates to CASSLGTQLQETQYF.

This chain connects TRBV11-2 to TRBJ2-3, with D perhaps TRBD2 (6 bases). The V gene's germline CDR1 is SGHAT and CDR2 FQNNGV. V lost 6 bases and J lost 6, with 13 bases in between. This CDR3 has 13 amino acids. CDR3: CASRFRGYDTQYF. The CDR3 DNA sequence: TGTGCCAGCAGGTTCCGGGGGTACGATACGCAGTATTTT. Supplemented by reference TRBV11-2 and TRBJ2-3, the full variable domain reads EAGVAQSPRYKIIEKRQSVAFWCNPISGHATLYWYQQILGQGPKLLIQFQNNGVVDDSQLPKDRFSAERLKGVDSTLKIQPAKLEDSAVYLCASRFRGYDTQYFGPGTRLTVL.

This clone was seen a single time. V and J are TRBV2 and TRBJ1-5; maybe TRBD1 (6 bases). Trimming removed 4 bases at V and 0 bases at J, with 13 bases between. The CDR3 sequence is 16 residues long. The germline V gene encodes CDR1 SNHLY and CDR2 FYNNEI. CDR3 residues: CASSALTGHSNQPQHF. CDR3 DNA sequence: TGTGCCAGCAGTGCACTGACAGGTCATAGCAATCAGCCCCAGCATTTT.

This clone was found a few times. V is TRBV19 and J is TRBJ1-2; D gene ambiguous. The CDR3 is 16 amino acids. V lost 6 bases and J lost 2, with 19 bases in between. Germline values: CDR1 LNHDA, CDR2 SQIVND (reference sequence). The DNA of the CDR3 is TGTGCCAGTAGCCCCTTAAGGAGGTCCAGGAACTATGGCTACACCTTC. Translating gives CASSPLRRSRNYGYTF.

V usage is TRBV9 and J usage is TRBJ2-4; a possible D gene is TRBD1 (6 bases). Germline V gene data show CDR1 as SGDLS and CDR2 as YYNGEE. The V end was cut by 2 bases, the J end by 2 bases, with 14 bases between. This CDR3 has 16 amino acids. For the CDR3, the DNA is TGTGCCAGCAGCGTCCACCCGGGACACACCAAAAACATTCAGTACTTC. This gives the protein CASSVHPGHTKNIQYF.

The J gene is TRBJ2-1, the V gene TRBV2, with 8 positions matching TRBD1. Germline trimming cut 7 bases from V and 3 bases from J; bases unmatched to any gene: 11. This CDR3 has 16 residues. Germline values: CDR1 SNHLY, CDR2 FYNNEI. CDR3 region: CASIQQGAGHYNEQFF. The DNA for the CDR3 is TGTGCCAGCATCCAGCAGGGGGCAGGGCACTACAATGAGCAGTTCTTC.

CDR3: CASISSWAESSENEQFF. DNA for the CDR3: TGTGCCAGCATCAGTAGTTGGGCCGAGAGCTCTGAGAATGAGCAGTTCTTC. V is TRBV28 and J is TRBJ2-1; D is uncertain. Germline lookup yields CDR1 MDHEN and CDR2 SYDVKM. CDR3 size: 17 residues. V was clipped by 7 bases and J by 7 bases, with 26 bases between them.

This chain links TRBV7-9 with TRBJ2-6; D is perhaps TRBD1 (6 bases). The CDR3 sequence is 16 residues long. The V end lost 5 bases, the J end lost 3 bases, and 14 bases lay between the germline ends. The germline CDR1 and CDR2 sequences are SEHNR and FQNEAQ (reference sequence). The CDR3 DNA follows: TGTGCCAGCAGCCCCAGGGGCGCGGATGGGGCCAACGTCCTGACTTTC. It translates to CASSPRGADGANVLTF.

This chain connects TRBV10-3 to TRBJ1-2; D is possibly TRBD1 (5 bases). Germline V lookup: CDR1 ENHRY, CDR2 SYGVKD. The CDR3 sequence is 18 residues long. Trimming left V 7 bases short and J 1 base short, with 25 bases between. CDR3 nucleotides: TGTGCCATCATGGAGGTATACGACAGCCCTAATATTAACTATGGCTACACCTTC. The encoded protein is CAIMEVYDSPNINYGYTF.

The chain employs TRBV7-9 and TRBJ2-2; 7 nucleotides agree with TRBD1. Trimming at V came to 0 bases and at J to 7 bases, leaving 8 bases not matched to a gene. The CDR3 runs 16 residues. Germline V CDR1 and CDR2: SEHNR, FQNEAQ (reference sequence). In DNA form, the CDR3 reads TGTGCCAGCAGCTTAGCGGGCGCAGGGGGTGTCGGGGAGCTGTTTTTT. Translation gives CASSLAGAGGVGELFF.

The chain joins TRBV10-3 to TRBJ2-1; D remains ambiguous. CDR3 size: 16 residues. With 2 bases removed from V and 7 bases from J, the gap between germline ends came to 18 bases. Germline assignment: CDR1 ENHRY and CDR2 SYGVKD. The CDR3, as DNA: TGTGCCATCAGTGAGGGTCAGAGACAAGAAGGAAATGAGCAGTTCTTC. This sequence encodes CAISEGQRQEGNEQFF.

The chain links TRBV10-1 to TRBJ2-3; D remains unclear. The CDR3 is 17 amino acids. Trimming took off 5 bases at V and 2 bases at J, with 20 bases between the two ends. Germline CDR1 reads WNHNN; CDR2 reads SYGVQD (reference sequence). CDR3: CASSFKAGDLFTDTQYF. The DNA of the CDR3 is TGCGCCAGCAGTTTCAAGGCAGGCGACCTTTTCACAGATACGCAGTATTTT.

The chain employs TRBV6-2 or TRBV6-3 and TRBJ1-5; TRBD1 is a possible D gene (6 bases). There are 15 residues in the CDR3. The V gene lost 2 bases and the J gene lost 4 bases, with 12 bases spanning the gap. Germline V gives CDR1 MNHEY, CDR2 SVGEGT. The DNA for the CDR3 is TGTGCCAGCAGTTACCGGCAGGGGCCAAATCAGCCCCAGCATTTT. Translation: CASSYRQGPNQPQHF.

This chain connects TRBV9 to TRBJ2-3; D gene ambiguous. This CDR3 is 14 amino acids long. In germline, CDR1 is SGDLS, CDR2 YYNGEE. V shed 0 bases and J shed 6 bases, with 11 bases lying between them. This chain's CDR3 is CASSVAPYADTQYF. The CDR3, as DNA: TGTGCCAGCAGCGTAGCCCCCTACGCGGATACGCAGTATTTT.

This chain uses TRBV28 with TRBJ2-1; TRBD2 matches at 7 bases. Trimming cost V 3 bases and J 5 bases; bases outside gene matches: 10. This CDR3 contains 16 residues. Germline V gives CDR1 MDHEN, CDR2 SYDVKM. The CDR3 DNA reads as TGTGCCAGCAGTTTGTTGCCCGAGACTAGCAACAATGAGCAGTTCTTC. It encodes CASSLLPETSNNEQFF.

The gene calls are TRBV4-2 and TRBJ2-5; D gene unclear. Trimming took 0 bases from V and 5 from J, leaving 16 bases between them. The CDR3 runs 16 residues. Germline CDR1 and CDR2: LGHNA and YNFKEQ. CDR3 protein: CASSQEHSTLWETQYF. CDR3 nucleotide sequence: TGTGCCAGCAGCCAAGAACACAGTACGCTTTGGGAGACCCAGTACTTC.

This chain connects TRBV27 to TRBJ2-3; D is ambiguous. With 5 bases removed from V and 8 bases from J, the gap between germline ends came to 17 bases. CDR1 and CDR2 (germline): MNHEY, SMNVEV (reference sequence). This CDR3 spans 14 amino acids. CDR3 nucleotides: TGTGCCAGCAGTCAACTTGACAACCGGGCTACGCAGTATTTT. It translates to CASSQLDNRATQYF.

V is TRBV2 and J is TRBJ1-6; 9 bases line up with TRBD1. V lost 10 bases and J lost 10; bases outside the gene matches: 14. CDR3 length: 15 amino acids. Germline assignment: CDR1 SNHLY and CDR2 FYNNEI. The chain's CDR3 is CATRQGQGLASPLHF. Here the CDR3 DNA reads TGTGCCACCAGGCAGGGACAGGGTTTAGCGTCACCCCTCCACTTT.

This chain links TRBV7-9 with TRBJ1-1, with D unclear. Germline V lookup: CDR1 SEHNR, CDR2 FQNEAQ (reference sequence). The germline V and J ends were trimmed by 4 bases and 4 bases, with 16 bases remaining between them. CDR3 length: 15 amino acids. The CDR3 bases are TGTGCCAGCAGCTGGACTCTAAAGGGAGGCACTGAAGCTTTCTTT. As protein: CASSWTLKGGTEAFF. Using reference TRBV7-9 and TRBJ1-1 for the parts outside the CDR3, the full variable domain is DTGVSQNPRHKITKRGQNVTFRCDPISEHNRLYWYRQTLGQGPEFLTYFQNEAQLEKSRLLSDRFSAERPKGSFSTLEIQRTEQGDSAMYLCASSWTLKGGTEAFFGQGTRLTVV.

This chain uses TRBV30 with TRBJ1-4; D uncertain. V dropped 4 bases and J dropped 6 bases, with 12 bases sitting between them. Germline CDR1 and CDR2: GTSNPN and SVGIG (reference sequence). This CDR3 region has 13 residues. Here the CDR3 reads CAWTKVLDEKLFF. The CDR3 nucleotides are TGTGCCTGGACTAAGGTCCTCGATGAAAAACTGTTTTTT. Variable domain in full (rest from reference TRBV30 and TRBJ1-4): SQTIHQWPATLVQPVGSPLSLECTVEGTSNPNLYWYRQAAGRGLQLLFYSVGIGQISSEVPQNLSASRPQDRQFILSSKKLLLSDSGFYLCAWTKVLDEKLFFGSGTQLSVL.